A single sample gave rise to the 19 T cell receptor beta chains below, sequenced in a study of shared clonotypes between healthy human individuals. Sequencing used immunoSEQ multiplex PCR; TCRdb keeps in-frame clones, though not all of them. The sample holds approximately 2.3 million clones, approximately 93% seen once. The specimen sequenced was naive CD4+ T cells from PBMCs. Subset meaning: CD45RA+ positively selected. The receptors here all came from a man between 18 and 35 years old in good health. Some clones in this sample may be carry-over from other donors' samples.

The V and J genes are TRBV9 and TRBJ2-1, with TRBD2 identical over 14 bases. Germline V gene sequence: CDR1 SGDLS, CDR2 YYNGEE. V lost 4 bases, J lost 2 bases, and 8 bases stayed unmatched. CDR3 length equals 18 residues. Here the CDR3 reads CASSTGTSGRRTYNEQFF. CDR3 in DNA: TGTGCCAGCAGCACCGGGACTAGCGGGAGAAGGACCTACAATGAGCAGTTCTTC.

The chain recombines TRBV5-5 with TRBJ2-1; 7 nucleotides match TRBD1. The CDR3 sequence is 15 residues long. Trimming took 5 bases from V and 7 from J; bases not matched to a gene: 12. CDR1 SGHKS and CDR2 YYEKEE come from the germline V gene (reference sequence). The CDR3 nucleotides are TGTGCCAGCAGACCACCCGGGACAGACGTTAATGAGCAGTTCTTC. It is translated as CASRPPGTDVNEQFF.

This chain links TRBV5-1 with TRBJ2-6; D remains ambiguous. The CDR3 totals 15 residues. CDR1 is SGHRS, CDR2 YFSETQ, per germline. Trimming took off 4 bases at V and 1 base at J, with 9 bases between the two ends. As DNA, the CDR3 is TGCGCCAGCAGCAAGGTTGTGTCTGGGGCCAACGTCCTGACTTTC. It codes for CASSKVVSGANVLTF. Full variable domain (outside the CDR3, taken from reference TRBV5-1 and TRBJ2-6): KAGVTQTPRYLIKTRGQQVTLSCSPISGHRSVSWYQQTPGQGLQFLFEYFSETQRNKGNFPGRFSGRQFSNSRSEMNVSTLELGDSALYLCASSKVVSGANVLTFGAGSRLTVL.

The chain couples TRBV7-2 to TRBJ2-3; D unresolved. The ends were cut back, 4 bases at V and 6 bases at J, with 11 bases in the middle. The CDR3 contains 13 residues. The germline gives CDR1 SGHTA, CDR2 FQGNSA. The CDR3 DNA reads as TGTGCCAGCAGCTCCCAACCCCGGGATACGCAGTATTTT. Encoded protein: CASSSQPRDTQYF.

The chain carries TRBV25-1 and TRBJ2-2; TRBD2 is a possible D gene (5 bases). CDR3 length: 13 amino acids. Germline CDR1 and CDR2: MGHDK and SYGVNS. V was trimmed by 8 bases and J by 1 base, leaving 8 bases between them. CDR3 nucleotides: TGTGCCAGCCGGGGTGAGAACACCGGGGAGCTGTTTTTT. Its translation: CASRGENTGELFF.

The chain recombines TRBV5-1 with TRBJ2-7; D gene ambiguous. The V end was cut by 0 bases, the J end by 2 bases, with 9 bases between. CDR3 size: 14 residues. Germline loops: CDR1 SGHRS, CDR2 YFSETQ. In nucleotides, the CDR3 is TGCGCCAGCAGCTTGGAACAGTATCCCTACGAGCAGTACTTC. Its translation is CASSLEQYPYEQYF.

As DNA, the CDR3 is TGTGCCAGCAGCAGATTAGGGGGACAAAACACAGATACGCAGTATTTT. Protein sequence: CASSRLGGQNTDTQYF. The chain is built from TRBV7-2 and TRBJ2-3, with a possible D match to TRBD1 (6 bases). Germline CDR1 and CDR2: SGHTA and FQGNSA. The CDR3 contains 16 residues. V was clipped by 5 bases and J by 2 bases, with 17 bases between them.

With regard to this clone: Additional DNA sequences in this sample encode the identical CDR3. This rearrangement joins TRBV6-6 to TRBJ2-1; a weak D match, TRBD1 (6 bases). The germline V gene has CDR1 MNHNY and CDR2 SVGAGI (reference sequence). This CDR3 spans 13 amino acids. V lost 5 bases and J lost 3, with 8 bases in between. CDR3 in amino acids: CASSPDSYNEQFF. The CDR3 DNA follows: TGTGCCAGCAGTCCGGACAGCTACAATGAGCAGTTCTTC.

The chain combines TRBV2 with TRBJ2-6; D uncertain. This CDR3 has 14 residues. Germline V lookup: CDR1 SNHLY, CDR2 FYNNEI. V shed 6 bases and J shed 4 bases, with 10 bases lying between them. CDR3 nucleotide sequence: TGTGCCAGCAGCTCCGAGTCCGGGGCCAACGTCCTGACTTTC. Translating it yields CASSSESGANVLTF.

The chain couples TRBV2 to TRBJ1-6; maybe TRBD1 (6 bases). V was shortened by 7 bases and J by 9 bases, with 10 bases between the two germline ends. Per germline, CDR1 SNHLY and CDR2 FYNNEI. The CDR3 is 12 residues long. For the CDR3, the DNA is TGTGCCAGCAATGGGGGGGCTTCACCCCTCCACTTT. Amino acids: CASNGGASPLHF.

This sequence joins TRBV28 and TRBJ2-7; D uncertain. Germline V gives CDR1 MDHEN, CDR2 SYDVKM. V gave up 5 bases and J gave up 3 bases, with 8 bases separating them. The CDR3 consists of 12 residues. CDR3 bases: TGTGCCAGCAGTCCCATTTACTACGAGCAGTACTTC. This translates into CASSPIYYEQYF.

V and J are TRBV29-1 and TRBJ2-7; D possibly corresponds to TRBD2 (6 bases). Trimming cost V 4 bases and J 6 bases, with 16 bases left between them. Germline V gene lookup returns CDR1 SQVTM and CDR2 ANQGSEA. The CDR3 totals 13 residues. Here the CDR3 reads CSVVRDLRGEQYF. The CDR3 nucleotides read TGCAGCGTTGTCAGGGACTTACGCGGCGAGCAGTACTTC.

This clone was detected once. CDR3 loop: CASSGQGALTNSPLHF. The CDR3 nucleotides are TGTGCCAGCAGCGGGCAGGGGGCGCTCACTAATTCACCCCTCCACTTT. The rearrangement links TRBV13 to TRBJ1-6, with 8 bases that match TRBD1. Per the germline V gene, CDR1 is PRHDT and CDR2 is FYEKMQ (reference sequence). The CDR3 runs to 16 residues. Trimming cost V 5 bases and J 6 bases; bases outside gene matches: 9.

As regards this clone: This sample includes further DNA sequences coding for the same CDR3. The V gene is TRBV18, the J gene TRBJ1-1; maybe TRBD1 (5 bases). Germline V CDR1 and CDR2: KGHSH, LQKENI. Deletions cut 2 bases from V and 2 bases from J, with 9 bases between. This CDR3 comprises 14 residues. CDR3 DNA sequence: TGTGCCAGCTCACCAGGGGGACCTAACACTGAAGCTTTCTTT. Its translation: CASSPGGPNTEAFF.

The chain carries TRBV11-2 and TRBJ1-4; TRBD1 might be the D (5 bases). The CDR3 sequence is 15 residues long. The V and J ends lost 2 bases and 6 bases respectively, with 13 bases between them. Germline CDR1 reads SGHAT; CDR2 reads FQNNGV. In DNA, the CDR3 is TGTGCCAGCAGCTTATTAGGTGGGGGGGATGAAAAACTGTTTTTT. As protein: CASSLLGGGDEKLFF.

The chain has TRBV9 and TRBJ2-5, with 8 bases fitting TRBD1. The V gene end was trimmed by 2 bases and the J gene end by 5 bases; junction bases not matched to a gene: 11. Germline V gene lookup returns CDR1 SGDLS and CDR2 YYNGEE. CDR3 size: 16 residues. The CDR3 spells CASSVGTGIRGETQYF. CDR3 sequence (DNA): TGTGCCAGCAGCGTCGGGACAGGCATCAGGGGGGAGACCCAGTACTTC.

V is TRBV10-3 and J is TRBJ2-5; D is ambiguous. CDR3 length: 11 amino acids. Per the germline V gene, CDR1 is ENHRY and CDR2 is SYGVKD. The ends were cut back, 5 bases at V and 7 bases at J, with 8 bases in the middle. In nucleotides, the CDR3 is TGTGCCATCAGTTACAAGACGACCCAGTACTTC. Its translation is CAISYKTTQYF.

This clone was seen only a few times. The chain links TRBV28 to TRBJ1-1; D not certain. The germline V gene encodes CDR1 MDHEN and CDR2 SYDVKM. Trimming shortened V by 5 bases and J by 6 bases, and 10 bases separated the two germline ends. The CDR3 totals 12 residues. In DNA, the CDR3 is TGTGCCAGCAGTCCCTACCCCCCTGAAGCTTTCTTT. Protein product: CASSPYPPEAFF.

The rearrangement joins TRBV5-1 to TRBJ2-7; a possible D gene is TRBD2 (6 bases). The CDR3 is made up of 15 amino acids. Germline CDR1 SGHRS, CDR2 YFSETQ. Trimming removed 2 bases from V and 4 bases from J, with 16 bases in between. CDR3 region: CASSLDRLVKYEQYF. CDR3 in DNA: TGCGCCAGCAGCTTAGACCGACTAGTAAAGTACGAGCAGTACTTC.